Listed below are T cell receptor beta chains from one sample, sequenced in a study of CXCR3-negative and CXCR3-positive naive CD8 T cells. TCRdb re-called the 5' RACE reads and gives one entry per CDR3 protein, without DNA. This sample's table reports some 150,000 distinct CDR3 sequences. The source material was naive CXCR3+ CD8+ T cells from blood. These receptors were taken from a human donor in good health. Some clones in this sample may be carry-over from other donors' samples. Each CDR3 is given with its conserved first and last residue.

length | J | V | CDR3
11 | TRBJ1-2 | TRBV30 | CAWSDNYGYTF
13 | TRBJ2-2 | TRBV28 | CASSLSETGELFF
14 | TRBJ1-3 | TRBV29-1 | CSVEPRQDLDTIYF
15 | TRBJ2-1 | TRBV29-1 | CSVEEQGGFDNEQFF
14 | TRBJ1-5 | TRBV6-2/TRBV6-3 | CASSYSEGSQPQHF
12 | TRBJ1-5 | TRBV7-9 | CASSSVDEPQHF
14 | TRBJ2-7 | TRBV7-2 | CASSSMGQSYEQYF
12 | TRBJ1-1 | TRBV6-6 | CAAEKGNTEAFF
17 | TRBJ2-7 | TRBV15 | CATSTSLWTGDTYEQYF
18 | TRBJ2-7 | TRBV14 | CASSQYWIAGGVSYEQYF
13 | TRBJ1-1 | TRBV4-2 | CASRDRGRPEAFF
14 | TRBJ1-2 | TRBV6-2/TRBV6-3 | CASSGAQAAEGYTF
16 | TRBJ1-5 | TRBV7-9 | CASSLSVIGGSQPQHF
13 | TRBJ2-1 | TRBV29-1 | CSVERTGEYEQFF
12 | TRBJ1-1 | TRBV5-4 | CASTSKNTEAFF
16 | TRBJ2-1 | TRBV6-6 | CASSYLWEGGYNEQFF
13 | TRBJ2-7 | TRBV3-1 | CASSRSDTYEQYF
14 | TRBJ2-7 | TRBV6-2/TRBV6-3 | CASSYVVGGNEQYF
11 | TRBJ1-1 | TRBV18 | CASSPADEAFF
14 | TRBJ1-4 | TRBV7-9 | CASSLSGYGEKLFF
13 | TRBJ1-2 | TRBV29-1 | CSVLQEGIDGYTF
15 | TRBJ2-7 | TRBV4-1 | CASSPGTGGPYEQYF
14 | TRBJ2-3 | TRBV24-1 | CATSDHGQGDTQYF
15 | TRBJ1-1 | TRBV25-1 | CASSAPGGTNTEAFF
11 | TRBJ2-1 | TRBV28 | CASSTTNEQFF
13 | TRBJ2-1 | TRBV6-8 | CASLPGQGYEQFF
15 | TRBJ2-3 | TRBV15 | CASTARQGITDTQYF
13 | TRBJ2-7 | TRBV7-2 | CASSLVQQDEQYF
17 | TRBJ2-1 | TRBV7-9 | CASTLYGDTDPYNEQFF
15 | TRBJ2-1 | TRBV4-1 | CASSQGTGGINEQFF
14 | TRBJ2-7 | TRBV14 | CASSQARRPYEQYF
14 | TRBJ2-1 | TRBV27 | CASSLSDAYNEQFF
15 | TRBJ2-7 | TRBV12-3/TRBV12-4 | CASSSTGRSSYEQYF
15 | TRBJ1-1 | TRBV7-9 | CASSSGAGQLFEAFF
16 | TRBJ2-7 | TRBV29-1 | CSVVGIETVPFYEQYF
16 | TRBJ2-2 | TRBV19 | CASSATSGSFAGELFF
16 | TRBJ2-3 | TRBV9 | CASSVVPAGFTDTQYF
15 | TRBJ1-1 | TRBV5-1 | CASSLEVTGITEAFF
14 | TRBJ1-2 | TRBV6-5 | CASSYDQGVDGYTF
13 | TRBJ2-2 | TRBV20-1 | CSARYTNTGELFF
16 | TRBJ2-5 | TRBV7-9 | CASSFPGSRGEETQYF
16 | TRBJ2-1 | TRBV6-6 | CASSYLDLSSYNEQFF
16 | TRBJ2-3 | TRBV29-1 | CSVDYRGREGTDTQYF
12 | TRBJ1-1 | TRBV29-1 | CSVELAGAEAFF
14 | TRBJ2-1 | TRBV6-4 | CASSDGGANNEQFF
15 | TRBJ2-7 | TRBV6-5 | CASRAPWTAAYEQYF
13 | TRBJ2-7 | TRBV29-1 | CSASTSGSYEQYF
14 | TRBJ2-7 | TRBV10-3 | CAISESRSSYEQYF
15 | TRBJ2-1 | TRBV20-1 | CSAREDRGRVDEQFF
16 | TRBJ2-1 | TRBV7-9 | CASSLFGSDLYNEQFF
14 | TRBJ2-1 | TRBV27 | CASSLTAGYNEQFF
14 | TRBJ2-7 | TRBV20-1 | CSVVAYLAGNEQYF
14 | TRBJ1-1 | TRBV7-9 | CASSQPGRGAEAFF
17 | TRBJ1-1 | TRBV28 | CASRPRASSEVNTEAFF
14 | TRBJ2-1 | TRBV6-1 | CASGDRGLYNEQFF
14 | TRBJ2-7 | TRBV6-2/TRBV6-3 | CASSYSDNSYEQYF
12 | TRBJ1-5 | TRBV28 | CASDLTAQPQHF
12 | TRBJ2-7 | TRBV29-1 | CSVESDNYEQYF
16 | TRBJ1-4 | TRBV23-1 | CASSQSPGGYNEKLFF
16 | TRBJ2-1 | TRBV3-1 | CASSQDRLAVYNEQFF